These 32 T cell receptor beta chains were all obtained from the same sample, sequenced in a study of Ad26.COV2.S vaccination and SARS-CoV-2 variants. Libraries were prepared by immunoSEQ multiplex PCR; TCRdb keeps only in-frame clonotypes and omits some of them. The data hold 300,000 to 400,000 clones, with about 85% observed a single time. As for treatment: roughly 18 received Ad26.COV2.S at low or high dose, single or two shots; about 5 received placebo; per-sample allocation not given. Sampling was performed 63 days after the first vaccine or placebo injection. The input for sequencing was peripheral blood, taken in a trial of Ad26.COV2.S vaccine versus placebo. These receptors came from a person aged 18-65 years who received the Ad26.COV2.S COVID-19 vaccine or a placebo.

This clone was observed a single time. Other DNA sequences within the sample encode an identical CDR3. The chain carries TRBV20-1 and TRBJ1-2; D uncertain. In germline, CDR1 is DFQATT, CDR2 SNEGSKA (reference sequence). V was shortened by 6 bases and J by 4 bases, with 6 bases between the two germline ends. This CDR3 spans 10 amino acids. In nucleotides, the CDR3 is TGCAGTGCATCCCTCTATGGCTACACCTTC. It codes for CSASLYGYTF.

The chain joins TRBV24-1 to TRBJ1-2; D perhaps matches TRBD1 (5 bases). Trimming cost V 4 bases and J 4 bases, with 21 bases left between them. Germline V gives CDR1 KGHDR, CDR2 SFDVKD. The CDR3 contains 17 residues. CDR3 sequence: CATSESGGTRKIYGYTF. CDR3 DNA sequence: TGTGCCACCAGTGAGAGTGGGGGGACCCGCAAGATCTATGGCTACACCTTC.

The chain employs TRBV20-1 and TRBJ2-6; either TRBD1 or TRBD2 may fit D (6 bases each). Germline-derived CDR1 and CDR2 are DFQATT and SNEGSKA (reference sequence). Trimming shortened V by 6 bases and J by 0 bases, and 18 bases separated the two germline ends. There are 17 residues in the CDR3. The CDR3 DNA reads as TGCAGTGCCAGTGGGGGGCGGCCCTTCTCTGGGGCCAACGTCCTGACTTTC. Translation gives CSASGGRPFSGANVLTF.

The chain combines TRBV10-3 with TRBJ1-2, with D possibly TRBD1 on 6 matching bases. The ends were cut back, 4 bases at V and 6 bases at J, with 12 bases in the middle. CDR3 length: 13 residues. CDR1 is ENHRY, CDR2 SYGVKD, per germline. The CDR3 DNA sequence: TGTGCCATCAGTGGCTTGGGGGCTGATGGCTACACCTTC. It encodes CAISGLGADGYTF.

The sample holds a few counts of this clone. CDR3 DNA: TGCGCCAGCAGCTTAGACATGACCTCAACCCCTGGAAACACCATATATTTT. The encoded protein is CASSLDMTSTPGNTIYF. The chain uses TRBV5-1 and TRBJ1-3; D is uncertain. Trimming shortened V by 2 bases and J by 2 bases, and 17 bases separated the two germline ends. This CDR3 has 17 residues. CDR1 is SGHRS and CDR2 is YFSETQ in the germline V gene.

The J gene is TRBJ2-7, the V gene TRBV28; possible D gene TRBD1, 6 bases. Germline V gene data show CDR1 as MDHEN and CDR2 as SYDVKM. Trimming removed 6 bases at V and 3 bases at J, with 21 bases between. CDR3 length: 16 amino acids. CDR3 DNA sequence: TGTGCCAGCAGCGCTTTACAACTGGACAGAAACTACGAGCAGTACTTC. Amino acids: CASSALQLDRNYEQYF.

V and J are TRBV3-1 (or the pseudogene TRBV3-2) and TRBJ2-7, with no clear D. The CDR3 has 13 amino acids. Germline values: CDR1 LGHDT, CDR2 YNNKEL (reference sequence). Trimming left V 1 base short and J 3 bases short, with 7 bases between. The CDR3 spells CASSQVPVYEQYF. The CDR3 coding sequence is TGTGCCAGCAGCCAAGTTCCTGTCTACGAGCAGTACTTC.

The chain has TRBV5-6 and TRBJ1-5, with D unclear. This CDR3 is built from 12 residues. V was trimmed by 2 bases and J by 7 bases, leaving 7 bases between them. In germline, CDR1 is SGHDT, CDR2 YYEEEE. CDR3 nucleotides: TGTGCCAGCAGCTTACAGAGGCAGCCCCAGCATTTT. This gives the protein CASSLQRQPQHF.

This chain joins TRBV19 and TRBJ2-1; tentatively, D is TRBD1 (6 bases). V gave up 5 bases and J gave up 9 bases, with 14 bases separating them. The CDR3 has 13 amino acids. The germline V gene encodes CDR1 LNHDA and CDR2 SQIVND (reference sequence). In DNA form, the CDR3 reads TGTGCCAGTAGTGTCCCCAGGGGCGGTGAGCAGTTCTTC. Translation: CASSVPRGGEQFF.

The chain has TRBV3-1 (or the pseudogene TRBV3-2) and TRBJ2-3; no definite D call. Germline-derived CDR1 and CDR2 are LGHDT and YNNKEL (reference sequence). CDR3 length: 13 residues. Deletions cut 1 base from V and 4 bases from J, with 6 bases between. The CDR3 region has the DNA TGTGCCAGCAGCCAAGGGACGTCAGATACGCAGTATTTT. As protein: CASSQGTSDTQYF.

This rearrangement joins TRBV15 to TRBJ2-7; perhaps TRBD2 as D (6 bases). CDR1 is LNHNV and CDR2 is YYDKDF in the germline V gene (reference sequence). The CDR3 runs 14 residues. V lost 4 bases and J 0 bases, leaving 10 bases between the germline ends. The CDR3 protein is CATSKLRGSYEQYF. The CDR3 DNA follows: TGTGCCACCAGCAAGTTGCGGGGCTCCTACGAGCAGTACTTC.

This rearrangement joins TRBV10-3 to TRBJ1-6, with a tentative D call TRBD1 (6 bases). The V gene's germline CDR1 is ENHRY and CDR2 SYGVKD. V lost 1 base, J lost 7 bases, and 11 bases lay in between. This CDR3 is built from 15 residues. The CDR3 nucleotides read TGTGCCATCAGTGAGTTAGGGCAGGGGAATTCACCCCTCCACTTT. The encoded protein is CAISELGQGNSPLHF.

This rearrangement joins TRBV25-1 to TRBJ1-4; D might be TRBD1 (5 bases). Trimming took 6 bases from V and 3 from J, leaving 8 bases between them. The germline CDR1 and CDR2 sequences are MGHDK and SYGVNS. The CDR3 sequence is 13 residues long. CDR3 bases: TGTGCCAGCAGGCGGGGGTCTAATGAAAAACTGTTTTTT. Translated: CASRRGSNEKLFF.

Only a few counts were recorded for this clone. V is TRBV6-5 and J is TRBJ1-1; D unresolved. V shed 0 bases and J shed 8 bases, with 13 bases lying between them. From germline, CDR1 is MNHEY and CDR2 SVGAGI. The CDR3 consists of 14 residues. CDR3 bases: TGTGCCAGCAGTTACTCTCCGCAGAGAGCCGAAGCTTTCTTT. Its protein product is CASSYSPQRAEAFF.

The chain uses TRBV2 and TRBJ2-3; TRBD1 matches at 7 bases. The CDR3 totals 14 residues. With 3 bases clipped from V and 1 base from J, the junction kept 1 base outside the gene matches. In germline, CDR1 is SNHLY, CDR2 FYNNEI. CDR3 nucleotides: TGTGCCAGCAGTGATCAGGGGGGCACAGATACGCAGTATTTT. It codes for CASSDQGGTDTQYF.

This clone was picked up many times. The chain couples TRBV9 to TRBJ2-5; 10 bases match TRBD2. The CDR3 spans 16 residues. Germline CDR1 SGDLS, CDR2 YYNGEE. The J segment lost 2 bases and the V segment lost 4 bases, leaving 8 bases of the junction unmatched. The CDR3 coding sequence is TGTGCCAGCAGCCTTACTCTAGCGGGGGCACAAGAGACCCAGTACTTC. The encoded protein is CASSLTLAGAQETQYF.

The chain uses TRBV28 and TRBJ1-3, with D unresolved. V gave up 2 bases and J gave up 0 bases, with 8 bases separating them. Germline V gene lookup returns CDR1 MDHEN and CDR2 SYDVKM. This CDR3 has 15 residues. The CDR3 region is CASSLPVSSGNTIYF. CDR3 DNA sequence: TGTGCCAGCAGTTTACCCGTAAGCTCTGGAAACACCATATATTTT.

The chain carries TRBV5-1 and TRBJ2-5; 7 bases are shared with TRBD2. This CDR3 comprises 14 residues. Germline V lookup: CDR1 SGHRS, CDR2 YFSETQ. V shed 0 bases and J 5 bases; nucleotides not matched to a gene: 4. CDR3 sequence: CASSLVGGSETQYF. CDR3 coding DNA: TGCGCCAGCAGCTTGGTGGGGGGGAGTGAGACCCAGTACTTC.

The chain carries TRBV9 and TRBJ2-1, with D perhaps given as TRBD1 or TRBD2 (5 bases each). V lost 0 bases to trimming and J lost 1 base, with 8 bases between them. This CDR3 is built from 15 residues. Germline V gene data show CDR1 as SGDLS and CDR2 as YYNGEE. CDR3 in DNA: TGTGCCAGCAGCGTAGCTGGGGGTTCCTACAATGAGCAGTTCTTC. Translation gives CASSVAGGSYNEQFF.

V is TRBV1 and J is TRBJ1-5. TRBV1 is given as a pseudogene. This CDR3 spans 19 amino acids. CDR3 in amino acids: CTSSQGRPGHGGTNQPQHF. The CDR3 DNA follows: TGCACCAGCAGCCAAGGACGACCTGGACACGGGGGCACCAATCAGCCCCAGCATTTT.

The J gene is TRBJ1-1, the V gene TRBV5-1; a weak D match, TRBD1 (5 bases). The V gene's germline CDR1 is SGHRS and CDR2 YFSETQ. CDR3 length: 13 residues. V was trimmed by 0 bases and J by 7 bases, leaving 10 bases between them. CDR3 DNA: TGCGCCAGCAGCTTGGCGGCAAGGGGTGAAGCTTTCTTT. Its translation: CASSLAARGEAFF. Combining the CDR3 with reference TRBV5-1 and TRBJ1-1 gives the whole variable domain KAGVTQTPRYLIKTRGQQVTLSCSPISGHRSVSWYQQTPGQGLQFLFEYFSETQRNKGNFPGRFSGRQFSNSRSEMNVSTLELGDSALYLCASSLAARGEAFFGQGTRLTVV.

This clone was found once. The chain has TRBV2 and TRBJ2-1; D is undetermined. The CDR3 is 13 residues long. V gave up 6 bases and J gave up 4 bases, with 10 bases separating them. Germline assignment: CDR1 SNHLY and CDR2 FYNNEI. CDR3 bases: TGTGCCAGCAGCCTAGGGCAATACAATGAGCAGTTCTTC. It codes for CASSLGQYNEQFF.

CDR3 sequence (DNA): TGTGCCACCGGGGGAAACACCATATATTTT. Amino acid sequence: CATGGNTIYF. This chain links TRBV21-1 with TRBJ1-3. TRBV21-1 represents a pseudogene. The CDR3 runs to 10 residues.

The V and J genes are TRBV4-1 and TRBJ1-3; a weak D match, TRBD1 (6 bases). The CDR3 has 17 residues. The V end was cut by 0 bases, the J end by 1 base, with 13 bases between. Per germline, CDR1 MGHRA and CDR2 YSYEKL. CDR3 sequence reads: CASSQDPLGGSGNTIYF. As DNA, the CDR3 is TGCGCCAGCAGCCAAGACCCCTTAGGGGGTTCTGGAAACACCATATATTTT.

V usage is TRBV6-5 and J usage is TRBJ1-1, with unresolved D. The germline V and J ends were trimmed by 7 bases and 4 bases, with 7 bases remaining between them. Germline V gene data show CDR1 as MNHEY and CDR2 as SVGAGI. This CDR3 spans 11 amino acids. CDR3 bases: TGTGCCAGCATCGGCGGCACTGAAGCTTTCTTT. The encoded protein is CASIGGTEAFF.

The CDR3 DNA sequence: TGCAGCCATCCGCTAGCGGGGGGCTCCCAAGAGACCCAGTACTTC. It translates to CSHPLAGGSQETQYF. V usage is TRBV29-1 and J usage is TRBJ2-5, with TRBD2 matching 11 bases. V shed 8 bases and J 1 base; nucleotides not matched to a gene: 9. This CDR3 is 15 amino acids long. Germline values: CDR1 SQVTM, CDR2 ANQGSEA.

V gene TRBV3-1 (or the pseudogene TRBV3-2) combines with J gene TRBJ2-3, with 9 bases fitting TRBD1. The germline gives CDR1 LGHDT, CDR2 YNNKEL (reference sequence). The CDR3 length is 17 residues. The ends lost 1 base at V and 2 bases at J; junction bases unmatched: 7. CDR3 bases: TGTGCCAGCAGCCAAGGCCGGACAGGGGCGTTCACAGATACGCAGTATTTT. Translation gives CASSQGRTGAFTDTQYF.

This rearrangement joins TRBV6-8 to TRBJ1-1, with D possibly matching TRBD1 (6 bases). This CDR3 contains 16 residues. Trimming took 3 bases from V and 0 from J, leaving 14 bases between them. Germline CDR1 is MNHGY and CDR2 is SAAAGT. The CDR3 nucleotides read TGTGCCAGCAGTTATAGGACAGAGAGTTTGAACACTGAAGCTTTCTTT. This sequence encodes CASSYRTESLNTEAFF.

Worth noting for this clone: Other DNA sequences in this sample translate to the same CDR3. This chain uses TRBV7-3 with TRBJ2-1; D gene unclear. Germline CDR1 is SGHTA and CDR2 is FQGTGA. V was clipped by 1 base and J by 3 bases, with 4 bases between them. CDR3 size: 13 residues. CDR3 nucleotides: TGTGCCAGCAGCTTAAACAGCTACAATGAGCAGTTCTTC. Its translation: CASSLNSYNEQFF.

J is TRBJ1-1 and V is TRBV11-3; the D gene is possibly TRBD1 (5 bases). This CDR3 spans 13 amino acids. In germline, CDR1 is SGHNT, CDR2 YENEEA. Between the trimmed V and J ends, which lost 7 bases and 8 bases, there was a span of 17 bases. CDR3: CASKPRGLGEAFF. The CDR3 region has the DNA TGTGCCAGCAAGCCCCGGGGCCTGGGGGAAGCTTTCTTT.

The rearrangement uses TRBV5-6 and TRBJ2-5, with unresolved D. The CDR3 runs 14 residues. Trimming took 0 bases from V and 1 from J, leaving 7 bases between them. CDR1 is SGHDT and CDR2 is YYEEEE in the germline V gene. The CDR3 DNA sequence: TGTGCCAGCAGCTTGGGGGCTGGCCAAGAGACCCAGTACTTC. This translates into CASSLGAGQETQYF.

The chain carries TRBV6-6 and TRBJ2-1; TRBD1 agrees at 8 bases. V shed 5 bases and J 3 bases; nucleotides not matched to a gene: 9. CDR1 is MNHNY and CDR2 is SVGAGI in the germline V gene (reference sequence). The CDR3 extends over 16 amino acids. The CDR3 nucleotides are TGTGCCAGCAGTCCCGAGAGGACAGGGTTCTACAATGAGCAGTTCTTC. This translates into CASSPERTGFYNEQFF.